These 10 T cell receptor beta chains were sequenced from one sample in a study of long-term antiretroviral therapy in people with HIV. At the survey level, the v3.0 immunoSEQ assay was run. Assay used: immunoSEQ multiplex PCR; TCRdb lists only in-frame clones, some missing. The sample yields some 30,000 clones, 80% to 95% seen once. The sample here was unsorted PBMCs, taken approximately 5.1 years after starting antiretroviral therapy. These receptor sequences come from a woman aged 40 to 55 with HIV.

This chain links TRBV30 with TRBJ1-2; possible D gene TRBD1, 5 bases. Per the germline V gene, CDR1 is GTSNPN and CDR2 is SVGIG (reference sequence). This CDR3 is 10 amino acids long. Trimming took off 2 bases at V and 13 bases at J, with 11 bases between the two ends. DNA of the CDR3: TGTGCCTGGAGTACACTTAGGGGCACCTTC. This gives the protein CAWSTLRGTF. Full variable domain (outside the CDR3, taken from reference TRBV30 and TRBJ1-2): SQTIHQWPATLVQPVGSPLSLECTVEGTSNPNLYWYRQAAGRGLQLLFYSVGIGQISSEVPQNLSASRPQDRQFILSSKKLLLSDSGFYLCAWSTLRGTFGSGTRLTVV.

V gene TRBV7-2 combines with J gene TRBJ2-1; no firm D call. Trimming stripped 1 base from V and 2 bases from J, with 9 bases between. The length of the CDR3 is 15 residues. Germline V lookup: CDR1 SGHTA, CDR2 FQGNSA. The CDR3 protein is CASSLGGRAYNEQFF. CDR3 DNA: TGTGCCAGCAGCTTAGGTGGACGGGCCTACAATGAGCAGTTCTTC.

The V gene is TRBV4-1, the J gene TRBJ1-1; no clear D gene. The germline V gene encodes CDR1 MGHRA and CDR2 YSYEKL. This CDR3 is 11 amino acids long. V was pared by 4 bases and J by 1 base, with 1 base between. CDR3 nucleotides: TGCGCCAGCAGCCGGAACACTGAAGCTTTCTTT. This gives the protein CASSRNTEAFF.

The chain joins TRBV27 to TRBJ2-6; D remains ambiguous. This CDR3 region has 16 residues. V lost 5 bases to trimming and J lost 3 bases, with 14 bases between them. Germline V gene lookup returns CDR1 MNHEY and CDR2 SMNVEV (reference sequence). DNA of the CDR3: TGTGCCAGCAGTCCTATCCGGTCGGTTGGGGCCAACGTCCTGACTTTC. Its translation: CASSPIRSVGANVLTF.

The rearrangement links TRBV7-2 to TRBJ1-5; D is undetermined. The CDR3 is 12 amino acids. Germline loops: CDR1 SGHTA, CDR2 FQGNSA. V was cut by 3 bases and J by 4 bases, with 4 bases left in between. The CDR3 DNA is TGTGCCAGCAGCTTGATAAATCAGCCCCAGCATTTT. It specifies CASSLINQPQHF.

This clone was counted a single time. The CDR3 is CASSLGLNGAVEQFF. CDR3 coding DNA: TGTGCCAGCAGCTTGGGACTCAACGGAGCTGTTGAGCAGTTCTTC. This chain uses TRBV7-6 with TRBJ2-1; a possible D gene is TRBD2 (6 bases). Trimming left V 3 bases short and J 9 bases short, with 18 bases between. This CDR3 is 15 amino acids long. The V gene's germline CDR1 is SGHVS and CDR2 FNYEAQ. Supplemented by reference TRBV7-6 and TRBJ2-1, the full variable domain reads GAGVSQSPRYKVTKRGQDVALRCDPISGHVSLYWYRQALGQGPEFLTYFNYEAQQDKSGLPNDRFSAERPEGSISTLTIQRTEQRDSAMYRCASSLGLNGAVEQFFGPGTRLTVL.

The chain uses TRBV5-1 and TRBJ1-1, with 9 bases aligning to TRBD1. CDR1 and CDR2 from the germline V gene are SGHRS and YFSETQ. CDR3 length equals 13 residues. Losses at the gene ends were 7 bases for V and 0 bases for J; bases not matched to a gene: 1. The DNA of the CDR3 is TGCGCCAGCGGACAGGGGATGAACACTGAAGCTTTCTTT. Its translation: CASGQGMNTEAFF. The variable domain in full, with the rest retrieved from reference TRBV5-1 and TRBJ1-1, is KAGVTQTPRYLIKTRGQQVTLSCSPISGHRSVSWYQQTPGQGLQFLFEYFSETQRNKGNFPGRFSGRQFSNSRSEMNVSTLELGDSALYLCASGQGMNTEAFFGQGTRLTVV.

The chain joins TRBV6-6 to TRBJ2-4, with D uncertain. Germline V CDR1 and CDR2: MNHNY, SVGAGI (reference sequence). The CDR3 loop spans 13 amino acids. V was clipped by 8 bases and J by 8 bases, with 16 bases between them. Here the CDR3 reads CASALPTEHIQYF. The CDR3 DNA is TGTGCCAGCGCCCTCCCGACCGAACACATTCAGTACTTC.

This chain joins TRBV5-6 and TRBJ1-2; D call uncertain. The CDR3 is 12 amino acids. With 4 bases removed from V and 4 bases from J, the gap between germline ends came to 8 bases. Germline values: CDR1 SGHDT, CDR2 YYEEEE. Here the CDR3 DNA reads TGTGCCAGCAGCCTGGAGGCCTATGGCTACACCTTC. Encoded protein: CASSLEAYGYTF.

The chain is built from TRBV19 and TRBJ1-6; D gene uncertain. V lost 0 bases and J lost 3, with 6 bases in between. The CDR3 runs to 15 residues. The V gene's germline CDR1 is LNHDA and CDR2 SQIVND (reference sequence). The CDR3 is CASSIEGDYNSPLHF. CDR3 coding DNA: TGTGCCAGTAGTATAGAGGGAGACTATAATTCACCCCTCCACTTT. Full variable domain (rest looked up from reference TRBV19 and TRBJ1-6): DGGITQSPKYLFRKEGQNVTLSCEQNLNHDAMYWYRQDPGQGLRLIYYSQIVNDFQKGDIAEGYSVSREKKESFPLTVTSAQKNPTAFYLCASSIEGDYNSPLHFGNGTRLTVT.